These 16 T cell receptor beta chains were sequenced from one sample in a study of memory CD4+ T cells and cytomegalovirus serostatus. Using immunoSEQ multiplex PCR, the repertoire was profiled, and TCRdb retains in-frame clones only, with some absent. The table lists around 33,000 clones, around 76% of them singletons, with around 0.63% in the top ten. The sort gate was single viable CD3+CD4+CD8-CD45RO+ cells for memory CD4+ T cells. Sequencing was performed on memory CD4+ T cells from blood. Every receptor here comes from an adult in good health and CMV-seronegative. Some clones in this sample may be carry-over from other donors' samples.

This chain's CDR3 is CASSLEQNYGYTF. Here the CDR3 DNA reads TGCGCCAGCAGCTTGGAACAGAACTATGGCTACACCTTC. The chain has TRBV5-1 and TRBJ1-2; D unresolved. V was clipped by 0 bases and J by 2 bases, with 5 bases between them. This CDR3 spans 13 amino acids. Germline CDR1 SGHRS, CDR2 YFSETQ.

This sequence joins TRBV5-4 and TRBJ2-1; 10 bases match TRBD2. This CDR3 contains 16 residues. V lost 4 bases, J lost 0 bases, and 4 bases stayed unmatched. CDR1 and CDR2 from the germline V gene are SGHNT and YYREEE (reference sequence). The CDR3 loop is CASSGSGGLSYNEQFF. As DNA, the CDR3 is TGTGCCAGCAGCGGTAGCGGGGGGCTCTCCTACAATGAGCAGTTCTTC.

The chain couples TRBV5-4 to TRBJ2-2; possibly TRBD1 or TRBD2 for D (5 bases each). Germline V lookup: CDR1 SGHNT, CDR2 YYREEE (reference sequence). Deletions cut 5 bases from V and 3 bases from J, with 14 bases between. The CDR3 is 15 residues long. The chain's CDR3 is CASSRGVVDTGELFF. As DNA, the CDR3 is TGTGCCAGCAGTAGGGGAGTCGTCGACACCGGGGAGCTGTTTTTT.

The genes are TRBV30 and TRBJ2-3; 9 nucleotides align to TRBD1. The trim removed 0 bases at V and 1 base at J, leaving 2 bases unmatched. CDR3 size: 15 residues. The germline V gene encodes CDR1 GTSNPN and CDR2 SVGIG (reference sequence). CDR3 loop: CAWSVRTGGTDTQYF. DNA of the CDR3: TGTGCCTGGAGTGTACGGACAGGGGGCACAGATACGCAGTATTTT.

CDR3 sequence: CASSHQTEAFF. The CDR3 nucleotides are TGTGCCAGCAGTCACCAAACTGAAGCTTTCTTT. The rearrangement links TRBV14 to TRBJ1-1; D is undetermined. Germline CDR1 SGHDN, CDR2 FVKESK. The CDR3 runs to 11 residues. V lost 6 bases and J lost 5, with 7 bases in between.

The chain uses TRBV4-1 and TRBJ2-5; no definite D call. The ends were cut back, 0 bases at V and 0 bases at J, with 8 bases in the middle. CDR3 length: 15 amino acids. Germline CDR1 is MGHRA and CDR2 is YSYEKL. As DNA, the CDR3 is TGCGCCAGCAGCCAAGATCCGCGGAACCAAGAGACCCAGTACTTC. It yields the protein CASSQDPRNQETQYF.

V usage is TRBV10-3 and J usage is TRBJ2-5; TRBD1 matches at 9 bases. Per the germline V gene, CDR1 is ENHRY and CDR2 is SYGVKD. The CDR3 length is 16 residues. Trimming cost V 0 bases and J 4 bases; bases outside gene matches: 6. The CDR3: CAISESGQGPTETQYF. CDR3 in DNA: TGTGCCATCAGTGAGTCAGGACAGGGGCCGACAGAGACCCAGTACTTC.

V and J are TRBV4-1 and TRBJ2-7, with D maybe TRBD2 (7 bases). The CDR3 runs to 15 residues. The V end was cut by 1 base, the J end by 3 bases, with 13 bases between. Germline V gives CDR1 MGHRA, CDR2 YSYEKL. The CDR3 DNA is TGCGCCAGCAGCCAAGGGAGGGGGGAGGGCTACGAGCAGTACTTC. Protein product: CASSQGRGEGYEQYF.

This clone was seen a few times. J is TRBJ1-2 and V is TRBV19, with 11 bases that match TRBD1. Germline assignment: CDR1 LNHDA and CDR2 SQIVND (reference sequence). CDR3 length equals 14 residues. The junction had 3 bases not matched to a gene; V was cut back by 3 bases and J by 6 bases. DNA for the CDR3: TGTGCCAGTAGTATTGGACAGGGGGCGGATGGCTACACCTTC. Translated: CASSIGQGADGYTF.

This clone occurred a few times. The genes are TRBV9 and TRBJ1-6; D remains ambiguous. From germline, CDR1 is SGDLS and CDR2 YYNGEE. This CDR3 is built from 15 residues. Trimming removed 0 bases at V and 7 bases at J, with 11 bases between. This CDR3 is CASSVEGSHNSPLHF. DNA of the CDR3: TGTGCCAGCAGCGTAGAGGGCAGCCACAATTCACCCCTCCACTTT.

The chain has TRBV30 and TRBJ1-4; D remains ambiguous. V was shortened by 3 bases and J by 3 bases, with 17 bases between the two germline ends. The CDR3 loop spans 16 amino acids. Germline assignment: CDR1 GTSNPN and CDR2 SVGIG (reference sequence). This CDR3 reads CAWSPEWGKANEKLFF. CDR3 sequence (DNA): TGTGCCTGGAGCCCTGAGTGGGGTAAAGCTAATGAAAAACTGTTTTTT.

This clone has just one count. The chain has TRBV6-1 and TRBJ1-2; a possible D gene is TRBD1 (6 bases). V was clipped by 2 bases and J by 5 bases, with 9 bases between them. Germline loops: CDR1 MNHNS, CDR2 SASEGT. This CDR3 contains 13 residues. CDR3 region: CASSEQGKYGYTF. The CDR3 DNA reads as TGTGCCAGCAGTGAACAGGGGAAATATGGCTACACCTTC.

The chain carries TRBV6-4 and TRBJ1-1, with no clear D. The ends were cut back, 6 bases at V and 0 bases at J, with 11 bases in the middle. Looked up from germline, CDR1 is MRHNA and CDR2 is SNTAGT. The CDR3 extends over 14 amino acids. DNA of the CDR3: TGTGCCAGCAGAGCCACACATGTGAACACTGAAGCTTTCTTT. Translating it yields CASRATHVNTEAFF.

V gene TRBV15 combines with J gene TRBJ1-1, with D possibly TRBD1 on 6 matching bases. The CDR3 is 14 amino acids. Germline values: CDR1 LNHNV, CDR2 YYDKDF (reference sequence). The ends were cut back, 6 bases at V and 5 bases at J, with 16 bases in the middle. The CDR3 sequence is CATSQNTGFTEAFF. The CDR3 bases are TGTGCCACCAGTCAGAACACAGGGTTTACTGAAGCTTTCTTT.

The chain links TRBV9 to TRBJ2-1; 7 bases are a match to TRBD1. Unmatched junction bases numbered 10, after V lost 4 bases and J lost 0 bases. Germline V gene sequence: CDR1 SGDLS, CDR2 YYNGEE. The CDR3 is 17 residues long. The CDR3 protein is CASSSRPGTASYNEQFF. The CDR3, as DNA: TGTGCCAGCAGCTCTCGCCCTGGGACAGCCTCCTACAATGAGCAGTTCTTC.

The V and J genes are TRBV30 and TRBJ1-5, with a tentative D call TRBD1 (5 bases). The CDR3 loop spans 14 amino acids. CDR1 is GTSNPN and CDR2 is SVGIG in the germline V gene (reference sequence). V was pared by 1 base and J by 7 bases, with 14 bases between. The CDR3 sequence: CAWSAVGTRQPQHF. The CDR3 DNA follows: TGTGCCTGGAGTGCGGTTGGGACCCGGCAGCCCCAGCATTTT.